The 14 T cell receptor beta chains below come from one sample, sequenced in a study of identical twins. TCRdb fed the 5' RACE reads into MiXCR, producing one record per CDR3 protein. The sample lists some 1,700,000 distinct CDR3 sequences, about 30% occurring once. The sample consisted of cord blood. Receptor source: a newborn girl in good health.

A single count supports this clonotype. Mismatch with germline at one junction end may stem from a read error. The chain is built from TRBV20-1 and TRBJ2-3; 12 positions agree with TRBD2. This CDR3 contains 14 residues. The germline CDR1 and CDR2 sequences are DFQATT and SNEGSKA (reference sequence). CDR3 region: CNAWTSGIGDTQYF. The CDR3 DNA follows: TGCAATGCTTGGACTAGCGGGATTGGGGATACGCAGTATTTT.

This clonotype was found a few times. This rearrangement joins TRBV11-2 to TRBJ2-4; 8 bases map to TRBD2. The J call may be incorrect, as the DNA end agrees better with TRBJ2-7. Germline V CDR1 and CDR2: SGHAT, FQNNGV. The CDR3 totals 14 residues. The DNA for the CDR3 is TGTGCCAGCAGCTTATTCGGGGGGGGAAACGAGCAGTACTTC. Amino acid sequence: CASSLFGGGNEQYF.

Only a few counts were recorded for this clonotype. V is TRBV25-1 and J is TRBJ1-1; D perhaps matches TRBD1 (5 bases). Germline lookup yields CDR1 MGHDK and CDR2 SYGVNS. The CDR3 is 13 amino acids. Trimming cost V 3 bases and J 6 bases, with 11 bases left between them. The CDR3 DNA reads as TGTGCCAGCAGTGATCCCTGGACATCTGAAGCTTTCTTT. It encodes CASSDPWTSEAFF.

V and J are TRBV6-5 and TRBJ2-3; either TRBD1 or TRBD2 may supply D (5 bases each). Trimming stripped 0 bases from V and 2 bases from J, with 15 bases between. Looked up from germline, CDR1 is MNHEY and CDR2 is SVGAGI. This CDR3 is 17 amino acids long. The CDR3 reads CASSYSRQGRNTDTQYF. The CDR3 bases are TGTGCCAGCAGTTACTCGAGGCAGGGACGTAACACAGATACGCAGTATTTT.

V is TRBV2 and J is TRBJ1-5, with D tentatively TRBD1 (6 bases). Looked up from germline, CDR1 is SNHLY and CDR2 is FYNNEI. V was shortened by 5 bases and J by 1 base, with 18 bases between the two germline ends. The CDR3 contains 17 residues. The CDR3 sequence: CASSPTGRIWSNQPQHF. Written as DNA, the CDR3 is TGTGCCAGCAGTCCTACAGGGAGAATATGGAGCAATCAGCCCCAGCATTTT.

This clonotype was seen more than once but under ten times. The CDR3 coding sequence is TGTGCCACCGCGACTAGCGGGAGCGACAATGAGCAGTTCTTC. Residues: CATATSGSDNEQFF. This chain links TRBV10-3 with TRBJ2-1, with 12 bases matching TRBD2. The CDR3 has 14 amino acids. The V gene's germline CDR1 is ENHRY and CDR2 SYGVKD. After removal of 10 bases from V and 5 bases from J, the junction contained 6 bases not matched to a gene.

The chain links TRBV4-1 to TRBJ2-1; D assignment may be TRBD1 or TRBD2 (5 bases each). Germline lookup yields CDR1 MGHRA and CDR2 YSYEKL. V lost 2 bases to trimming and J lost 14 bases, with 19 bases between them. The CDR3 is 14 amino acids. This CDR3 reads CASSQFFVGAGKFF. DNA of the CDR3: TGCGCCAGCAGCCAATTTTTCGTCGGGGCTGGGAAGTTCTTC.

This clonotype was seen a few times. The rearrangement joins TRBV24-1 to TRBJ2-3; TRBD2 matches 14 bases. Germline V gives CDR1 KGHDR, CDR2 SFDVKD. With 7 bases clipped from V and 5 bases from J, the junction kept 10 bases outside the gene matches. The CDR3 consists of 17 residues. The CDR3 loop is CATSQGTSGSERDTQYF. CDR3 DNA sequence: TGTGCCACCAGCCAAGGGACTAGCGGGAGCGAAAGAGATACGCAGTATTTT.

The chain links TRBV27 to TRBJ2-1, with 8 bases fitting TRBD2. V lost 4 bases, J lost 3 bases, and 5 bases stayed unmatched. Germline assignment: CDR1 MNHEY and CDR2 SMNVEV (reference sequence). The CDR3 sequence is 15 residues long. The CDR3 DNA follows: TGTGCCAGCAGTTACCGCGGGGGGAACTACAATGAGCAGTTCTTC. Translating it yields CASSYRGGNYNEQFF.

This clonotype has just a few counts. The CDR3 loop reads CASSLAQADLRNEQFF. CDR3 bases: TGTGCCAGCAGCTTAGCCCAAGCGGACCTAAGAAATGAGCAGTTCTTC. The rearrangement uses TRBV7-2 and TRBJ2-1; D may be TRBD2 (5 bases). Germline loops: CDR1 SGHTA, CDR2 FQGNSA. Deletions cut 0 bases from V and 7 bases from J, with 16 bases between. This CDR3 has 16 amino acids.

The CDR3 region has the DNA TGTGCCAGCAGCCTTCTGGGTGGCGTCGGTTACAATGAGCAGTACTTC. Translating gives CASSLLGGVGYNEQYF. This chain links TRBV11-3 with TRBJ2-7; no reliable D call. The V end was cut by 5 bases, the J end by 7 bases, with 24 bases between. The germline CDR1 and CDR2 sequences are SGHNT and YENEEA. This CDR3 region has 16 residues. The complete variable domain, with remaining parts taken from reference TRBV11-3 and TRBJ2-7, reads EAGVVQSPRYKIIEKKQPVAFWCNPISGHNTLYWYLQNLGQGPELLIRYENEEAVDDSQLPKDRFSAERLKGVDSTLKIQPAELGDSAVYLCASSLLGGVGYNEQYFGPGTRLTVT.

This clonotype was detected many times. The chain uses TRBV12-3 or TRBV12-4 and TRBJ2-3; tentatively, D is TRBD1 (5 bases). The germline V and J ends were trimmed by 8 bases and 2 bases, with 11 bases remaining between them. This CDR3 has 13 residues. The CDR3 reads CASRQSLTDTQYF. The CDR3 nucleotides read TGTGCCAGCCGACAGAGCCTCACAGATACGCAGTATTTT.

The sample holds a few counts of this clonotype. The J gene is TRBJ2-7, the V gene TRBV5-1, with TRBD2 matching 10 bases. CDR3 length: 18 residues. From germline, CDR1 is SGHRS and CDR2 YFSETQ. Trimming removed 4 bases from V and 7 bases from J; junction bases left unmatched: 20. The CDR3 DNA is TGCGCCAGCAGCGGGACTAGCGTCCCCAAAATTAAGCACAATGAGCAGTACTTC. It encodes CASSGTSVPKIKHNEQYF.

This chain uses TRBV24-1 with TRBJ2-1; 8 bases agree with TRBD1. Germline CDR1 and CDR2: KGHDR and SFDVKD. J gave up 5 bases and V 5 bases, and 10 bases lay outside the gene matches. The CDR3 has 16 amino acids. The CDR3 region has the DNA TGTGCCACCAGTGGTGCGACAGGGGAGAGCAACAATGAGCAGTTCTTC. Translation gives CATSGATGESNNEQFF.